This T cell receptor (beta chain) was recorded in a study of radiotherapy plus CTLA-4 blockade in lung cancer (dated by TCRdb to the late 2010s). With regard to the full study: Objective responses occurred in 18% of enrolled patients, and 31% achieved disease control.

Counted from cysteine to phenylalanine, this CDR3 has 15 amino acids. Here the CDR3 DNA is all that survives: 45 bases in frame from base 1. In the germline V gene, CDR1 corresponds to SGHVS and CDR2 to FNYEAQ. Unmatched junction bases come to 3, with V trimmed by 1 base and J by 7 bases. What the authors observed across the whole study: The strongest predictors of response, as reported, were early dynamic changes in blood T cell clones along with a rise in serum interferon-beta after radiation. After treatment with radiotherapy and ipilimumab, TCR clones that originated in tumors expanded in peripheral blood.

Comment on this clone: The clone's antigen remains unknown. Base quality data are lacking; no much larger clone is found one base away.

Focal radiation therapy combined with CTLA-4 blockade (ipilimumab) was tested in patients with chemo-refractory metastatic non-small-cell lung cancer. The library was produced with the immunoSEQ multiplex PCR assay. TCRdb limited this immuneACCESS table to in-frame rearrangements with V and J called. A share of clones is missing; checked studies link under half to unresolved V genes, and the rest is unexplained. Recorded for this sample are around 82,000 clones; more than 75% of them occurred a single time. Of the sample, around 17% is held by the ten largest clones. The receptor was isolated from a human donor with non-small cell lung cancer that progressed on radiotherapy plus ipilimumab. The chain uses TRBV7-6 and TRBJ2-2; TRBD1 lines up with 10 middle nucleotides. Here the sequenced sample was peripheral blood, taken from a patient treated with radiotherapy plus ipilimumab. The CDR3 has the sequence CASSLVGQGIGELFF. The sequenced DNA is TGTGCCAGCAGCTTAGTGGGACAGGGGATCGGGGAGCTGTTTTTT.